These 27 T cell receptor beta chains originate from one sample sequenced in a study of T cells after posttransplantation cyclophosphamide. TCRdb's copy holds only in-frame clones and misses some; the assay was immunoSEQ multiplex PCR. The sample lists about 24,000 clones, roughly 82% occurring once. Sequenced sample: PBMCs. Receptors were obtained from a woman aged 60-70 years with a blood cancer, CMV-positive, and with a related stem cell donor.

V and J are TRBV7-8 and TRBJ1-1, with D uncertain. The CDR3 sequence is 13 residues long. Germline V lookup: CDR1 SGHVS, CDR2 FQNEAQ. V was shortened by 4 bases and J by 5 bases, with 11 bases between the two germline ends. The CDR3 sequence: CASSSRGGTEAFF. CDR3 in DNA: TGTGCCAGCAGCTCTCGGGGAGGGACTGAAGCTTTCTTT.

The chain links TRBV6-1 to TRBJ2-7; 9 nucleotides match TRBD1. This CDR3 region has 14 residues. CDR1 MNHNS and CDR2 SASEGT come from the germline V gene. The ends lost 6 bases at V and 7 bases at J; junction bases unmatched: 10. The CDR3 sequence: CASRETGGSGEQYF. DNA for the CDR3: TGTGCCAGCAGGGAGACAGGGGGATCTGGGGAGCAGTACTTC.

The chain employs TRBV2 and TRBJ1-1; D gene ambiguous. The CDR3 is 11 residues long. Germline V lookup: CDR1 SNHLY, CDR2 FYNNEI. V shed 10 bases and J shed 3 bases, with 9 bases lying between them. In DNA, the CDR3 is TGTGCCACTACCTTGGACACTGAAGCTTTCTTT. Protein: CATTLDTEAFF.

This clone appeared a single time. The chain has TRBV4-2 and TRBJ2-5; 11 bases agree with TRBD2. This CDR3 is built from 18 residues. V was pared by 0 bases and J by 4 bases, with 10 bases of the junction left unmatched. Germline V lookup: CDR1 LGHNA, CDR2 YNFKEQ. The CDR3 DNA reads TGTGCCAGCAGCCAAGATTTAACTAGCGGGAGAGGGGCAGAGACCCAGTACTTC. Its protein is CASSQDLTSGRGAETQYF.

The chain carries TRBV7-3 and TRBJ2-3; D gene uncertain. CDR3 size: 13 residues. The germline V gene has CDR1 SGHTA and CDR2 FQGTGA. The V and J ends lost 1 base and 2 bases respectively, with 4 bases between them. CDR3 coding DNA: TGTGCCAGCAGCTTAATCAACACAGATACGCAGTATTTT. Translation gives CASSLINTDTQYF.

The rearrangement links TRBV9 to TRBJ2-7, with 11 bases matching TRBD2. CDR1 SGDLS and CDR2 YYNGEE come from the germline V gene. The CDR3 has 15 amino acids. After removal of 4 bases from V and 1 base from J, the junction contained 4 bases not matched to a gene. CDR3 region: CASSLGTSGSYEQYF. The CDR3 nucleotides read TGTGCCAGCAGCTTAGGGACTAGCGGTTCCTACGAGCAGTACTTC.

The CDR3 nucleotides read TGCGCCAGCAGCGGGGGGGGACTAGCGGGAGCCTACTACGAGCAGTACTTC. This encodes CASSGGGLAGAYYEQYF. The chain employs TRBV5-1 and TRBJ2-7; 14 bases fit TRBD2. CDR1 is SGHRS, CDR2 YFSETQ, per germline. After removal of 4 bases from V and 3 bases from J, the junction contained 9 bases not matched to a gene. This CDR3 region has 17 residues. Supplemented by reference TRBV5-1 and TRBJ2-7, the full variable domain reads KAGVTQTPRYLIKTRGQQVTLSCSPISGHRSVSWYQQTPGQGLQFLFEYFSETQRNKGNFPGRFSGRQFSNSRSEMNVSTLELGDSALYLCASSGGGLAGAYYEQYFGPGTRLTVT.

The V gene is TRBV5-1, the J gene TRBJ2-5, with D perhaps matching TRBD1 (6 bases). The DNA end lines up better with TRBJ2-7; the J call may be wrong. Looked up from germline, CDR1 is SGHRS and CDR2 is YFSETQ. The CDR3 contains 12 residues. CDR3 residues: CASTGQGNEQYF. The CDR3 region has the DNA TGCGCCAGCACGGGGCAGGGGAACGAGCAGTACTTC.

This sequence joins TRBV6-5 and TRBJ2-1; 11 bases are a match to TRBD2. Looked up from germline, CDR1 is MNHEY and CDR2 is SVGAGI. The CDR3 runs to 16 residues. V shed 0 bases, J shed 10 bases, and the junction held 8 bases outside the gene matches. DNA for the CDR3: TGTGCCAGCAGTTACTCAGGGACTAGCGGTGGGGTAGAGCAGTTCTTC. Its translation is CASSYSGTSGGVEQFF.

The chain recombines TRBV30 with TRBJ2-6; D is uncertain. CDR1 is GTSNPN, CDR2 SVGIG, per germline (reference sequence). The length of the CDR3 is 14 residues. Between the trimmed V and J ends, which lost 2 bases and 0 bases, there was a span of 5 bases. The CDR3 DNA reads TGTGCCTGGAGTTTATTCTCTGGGGCCAACGTCCTGACTTTC. Protein sequence: CAWSLFSGANVLTF. Together with reference TRBV30 and TRBJ2-6, the CDR3 gives the full variable domain: SQTIHQWPATLVQPVGSPLSLECTVEGTSNPNLYWYRQAAGRGLQLLFYSVGIGQISSEVPQNLSASRPQDRQFILSSKKLLLSDSGFYLCAWSLFSGANVLTFGAGSRLTVL.

The gene calls are TRBV2 and TRBJ2-1; 8 positions agree with TRBD2. Per the germline V gene, CDR1 is SNHLY and CDR2 is FYNNEI. V trimming: 1 base; J trimming: 5 bases; junction bases outside the gene matches: 7. The length of the CDR3 is 16 residues. CDR3 in DNA: TGTGCCAGCAGTGAAGGGGGGCTAGCGGGTAACAATGAGCAGTTCTTC. This translates into CASSEGGLAGNNEQFF.

The rearrangement uses TRBV5-1 and TRBJ2-1; D might be TRBD2 (5 bases). The CDR3 totals 14 residues. Germline CDR1 reads SGHRS; CDR2 reads YFSETQ. Between the trimmed V and J ends, which lost 4 bases and 2 bases, there was a span of 10 bases. In DNA form, the CDR3 reads TGCGCCAGCAGCGTAGGACTGGCCTACAATGAGCAGTTCTTC. This sequence encodes CASSVGLAYNEQFF.

This chain links TRBV7-9 with TRBJ2-7; 12 nucleotides align to TRBD2. CDR1 SEHNR and CDR2 FQNEAQ come from the germline V gene (reference sequence). This CDR3 spans 18 amino acids. Trimming took 5 bases from V and 5 from J; bases not matched to a gene: 16. The CDR3 here is CASSRKGGLAGGPHEQYF. CDR3 DNA: TGTGCCAGCAGCCGCAAGGGAGGGCTAGCGGGAGGGCCTCACGAGCAGTACTTC.

This clone was picked up a small number of times. This rearrangement joins TRBV19 to TRBJ2-7; 14 bases are shared with TRBD2. The germline V gene has CDR1 LNHDA and CDR2 SQIVND (reference sequence). The CDR3 is 16 residues long. The J segment lost 2 bases and the V segment lost 4 bases, leaving 4 bases of the junction unmatched. The CDR3 bases are TGTGCCAGTAGTACCGGGACTAGCGGGAGTCCCTACGAGCAGTACTTC. This translates into CASSTGTSGSPYEQYF.

This sequence joins TRBV7-2 and TRBJ2-5; the D is unclear. The DNA end lines up better with TRBJ2-7; the J call may be wrong. Germline V gene data show CDR1 as SGHTA and CDR2 as FQGNSA. CDR3 length equals 14 residues. In DNA form, the CDR3 reads TGTGCCAGCAGCTTAGGGGTAGTAGACTACGAGCAGTACTTC. This translates into CASSLGVVDYEQYF.

This rearrangement joins TRBV6-5 to TRBJ2-3; D not certain. The CDR3 has 12 residues. Germline V gene sequence: CDR1 MNHEY, CDR2 SVGAGI. The V end lost 6 bases, the J end lost 4 bases, and 8 bases lay between the germline ends. As DNA, the CDR3 is TGTGCCAGCAGCCGCCCAGCAGATACGCAGTATTTT. It yields the protein CASSRPADTQYF.

With respect to this clone: A read error may produce the germline difference seen at one junction end. J is TRBJ1-4 and V is TRBV30; D unresolved. The CDR3 has 12 amino acids. The germline gives CDR1 GTSNPN, CDR2 SVGIG (reference sequence). The CDR3 loop reads CAGRRTNEKLFF. CDR3 coding DNA: TGTGCCGGGAGGCGAACTAATGAAAAACTGTTTTTT.

J is TRBJ2-1 and V is TRBV7-8; 7 positions agree with TRBD2. The CDR3 loop spans 15 amino acids. Germline trimming cut 6 bases from V and 7 bases from J; bases unmatched to any gene: 12. From germline, CDR1 is SGHVS and CDR2 FQNEAQ. The CDR3: CASSQFAGARNEQFF. The CDR3 region has the DNA TGTGCCAGCAGTCAGTTTGCGGGAGCGCGGAATGAGCAGTTCTTC.

The chain recombines TRBV15 with TRBJ1-2, with 7 bases that match TRBD1. The ends lost 0 bases at V and 4 bases at J; junction bases unmatched: 11. The CDR3 sequence is 17 residues long. Germline CDR1 reads LNHNV; CDR2 reads YYDKDF (reference sequence). The CDR3 nucleotides are TGTGCCACCAGCAGAGACCCCGGACAGGCCCAATCCTATGGCTACACCTTC. It translates to CATSRDPGQAQSYGYTF.

Remarks on this clone: An end of the junction does not agree with germline; a read error may underlie this. The chain has TRBV19 and TRBJ2-3; D is ambiguous. CDR1 is LNHDA, CDR2 SQIVND, per germline (reference sequence). CDR3 length: 11 amino acids. In DNA form, the CDR3 reads TGTGCCAGTACCGGCGCGGATACGCAGTGTTTT. Encoded protein: CASTGADTQCF.

The CDR3 sequence: CASSLVPSETQYF. CDR3 DNA: TGTGCCAGCAGCTTGGTTCCTAGTGAGACCCAGTACTTC. The gene calls are TRBV5-4 and TRBJ2-5; the D is unclear. CDR3 length equals 13 residues. Germline V gene lookup returns CDR1 SGHNT and CDR2 YYREEE (reference sequence). With 0 bases removed from V and 5 bases from J, the gap between germline ends came to 8 bases.

The CDR3 DNA follows: TGTGCCAGCTCTCCTTTGGGGCTAGATACGCAGTATTTT. Its protein product is CASSPLGLDTQYF. The V gene is TRBV27, the J gene TRBJ2-3; D is perhaps TRBD1 (5 bases). This CDR3 contains 13 residues. The germline CDR1 and CDR2 sequences are MNHEY and SMNVEV (reference sequence). Trimming shortened V by 8 bases and J by 5 bases, and 14 bases separated the two germline ends.

The chain uses TRBV9 and TRBJ1-1; D may be TRBD1 (5 bases). The CDR3 has 14 residues. V was clipped by 0 bases and J by 4 bases, with 10 bases between them. CDR1 is SGDLS and CDR2 is YYNGEE in the germline V gene. CDR3 nucleotide sequence: TGTGCCAGCAGCGTAGGGCAGGGAGGCACTGAAGCTTTCTTT. The encoded protein is CASSVGQGGTEAFF.

As to this clone: A read error may produce the germline difference seen at one junction end. The chain employs TRBV4-1 and TRBJ1-4; D is unresolved. The CDR3 is 15 residues long. CDR1 and CDR2 from the germline V gene are MGHRA and YSYEKL. CDR3 sequence: CASSQDSEVNEKLFF. In DNA, the CDR3 is TGTGCCAGCAGCCAAGATAGCGAGGTAAATGAAAAACTGTTTTTT.

This sequence joins TRBV27 and TRBJ2-5; 15 bases fit TRBD2. V shed 2 bases and J 4 bases; nucleotides not matched to a gene: 5. The CDR3 runs to 17 residues. Germline loops: CDR1 MNHEY, CDR2 SMNVEV (reference sequence). The CDR3 sequence is CASSLRTSGRASETQYF. DNA for the CDR3: TGTGCCAGCAGTTTACGGACTAGCGGGAGGGCCTCAGAGACCCAGTACTTC.

This clone appeared a single time. The chain recombines TRBV15 with TRBJ2-7; D perhaps matches TRBD1 (5 bases). Trimming took 1 base from V and 7 from J, leaving 8 bases between them. The CDR3 loop spans 12 amino acids. Germline-derived CDR1 and CDR2 are LNHNV and YYDKDF (reference sequence). The DNA for the CDR3 is TGTGCCACCAGCAGAGGGAGACAGGAGCAGTACTTC. It is translated as CATSRGRQEQYF.

The chain links TRBV13 to TRBJ1-1; 7 bases match TRBD1. Germline CDR1 is PRHDT and CDR2 is FYEKMQ (reference sequence). This CDR3 is built from 16 residues. V was clipped by 0 bases and J by 4 bases; unmatched bases: 8. CDR3 DNA sequence: TGTGCCAGCAGCTTAGGGGACAGGCGAGGGGCCACTGAAGCTTTCTTT. It codes for CASSLGDRRGATEAFF.